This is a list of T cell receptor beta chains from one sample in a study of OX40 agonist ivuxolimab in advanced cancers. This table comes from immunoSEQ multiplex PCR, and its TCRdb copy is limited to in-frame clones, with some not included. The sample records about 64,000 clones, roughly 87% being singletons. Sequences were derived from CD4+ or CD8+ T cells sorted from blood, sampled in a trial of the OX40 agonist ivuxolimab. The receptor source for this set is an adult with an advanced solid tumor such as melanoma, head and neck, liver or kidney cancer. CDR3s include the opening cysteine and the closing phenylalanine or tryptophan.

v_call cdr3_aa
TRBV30 CAWAGGGPYNEQFF
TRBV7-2 CASSFSQETQYF
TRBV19 CASSIDPGLAVTEQYF
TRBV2 CASRGGREQYF
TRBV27 CASSPMRADTQYF
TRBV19 CASEDGSGANVLTF
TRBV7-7 CASSGTSVSEQYF
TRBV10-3 CAIGTGYGEQYF
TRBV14 CASSQVGVGGNGYTF
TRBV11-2 CASSLRSRETQYF
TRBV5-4 CASSHDYTGELFF
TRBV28 CASSGTTLYEQYF
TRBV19 CASSPRGRDYGYTF
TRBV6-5 CASSGEGKLFF
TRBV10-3 CAISEGVLDEQYF
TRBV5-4 CASSLSPDRYTEAFF
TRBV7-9 CASSLLGWGLAGPKEQYF
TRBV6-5 CASRTGLNEQYF
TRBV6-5 CASRVSGTYYEQYF
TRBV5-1 CASSLGGSVYNEQFF
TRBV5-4 CASSLSGEGYEQYF
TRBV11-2 CASSLAGYEQYF
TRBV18 CASSPPKTSGRGETQYF
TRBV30 CAWSHGRQDTQYF
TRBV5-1 CASSLIPPGLADSYEQYF
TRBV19 CASSIYNAKNIQYF
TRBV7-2 CASSLRSTEAFF
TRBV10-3 CAISESGGDTEAFF
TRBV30 CAWSEDSMTTQYF
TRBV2 CASIETESTDTQYF
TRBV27 CASRGYSDYGYTF
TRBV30 CAWTFGLGGRNGYTF
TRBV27 CASSTGGQGAIANYGYTF
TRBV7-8 CASSLRAPEAFF